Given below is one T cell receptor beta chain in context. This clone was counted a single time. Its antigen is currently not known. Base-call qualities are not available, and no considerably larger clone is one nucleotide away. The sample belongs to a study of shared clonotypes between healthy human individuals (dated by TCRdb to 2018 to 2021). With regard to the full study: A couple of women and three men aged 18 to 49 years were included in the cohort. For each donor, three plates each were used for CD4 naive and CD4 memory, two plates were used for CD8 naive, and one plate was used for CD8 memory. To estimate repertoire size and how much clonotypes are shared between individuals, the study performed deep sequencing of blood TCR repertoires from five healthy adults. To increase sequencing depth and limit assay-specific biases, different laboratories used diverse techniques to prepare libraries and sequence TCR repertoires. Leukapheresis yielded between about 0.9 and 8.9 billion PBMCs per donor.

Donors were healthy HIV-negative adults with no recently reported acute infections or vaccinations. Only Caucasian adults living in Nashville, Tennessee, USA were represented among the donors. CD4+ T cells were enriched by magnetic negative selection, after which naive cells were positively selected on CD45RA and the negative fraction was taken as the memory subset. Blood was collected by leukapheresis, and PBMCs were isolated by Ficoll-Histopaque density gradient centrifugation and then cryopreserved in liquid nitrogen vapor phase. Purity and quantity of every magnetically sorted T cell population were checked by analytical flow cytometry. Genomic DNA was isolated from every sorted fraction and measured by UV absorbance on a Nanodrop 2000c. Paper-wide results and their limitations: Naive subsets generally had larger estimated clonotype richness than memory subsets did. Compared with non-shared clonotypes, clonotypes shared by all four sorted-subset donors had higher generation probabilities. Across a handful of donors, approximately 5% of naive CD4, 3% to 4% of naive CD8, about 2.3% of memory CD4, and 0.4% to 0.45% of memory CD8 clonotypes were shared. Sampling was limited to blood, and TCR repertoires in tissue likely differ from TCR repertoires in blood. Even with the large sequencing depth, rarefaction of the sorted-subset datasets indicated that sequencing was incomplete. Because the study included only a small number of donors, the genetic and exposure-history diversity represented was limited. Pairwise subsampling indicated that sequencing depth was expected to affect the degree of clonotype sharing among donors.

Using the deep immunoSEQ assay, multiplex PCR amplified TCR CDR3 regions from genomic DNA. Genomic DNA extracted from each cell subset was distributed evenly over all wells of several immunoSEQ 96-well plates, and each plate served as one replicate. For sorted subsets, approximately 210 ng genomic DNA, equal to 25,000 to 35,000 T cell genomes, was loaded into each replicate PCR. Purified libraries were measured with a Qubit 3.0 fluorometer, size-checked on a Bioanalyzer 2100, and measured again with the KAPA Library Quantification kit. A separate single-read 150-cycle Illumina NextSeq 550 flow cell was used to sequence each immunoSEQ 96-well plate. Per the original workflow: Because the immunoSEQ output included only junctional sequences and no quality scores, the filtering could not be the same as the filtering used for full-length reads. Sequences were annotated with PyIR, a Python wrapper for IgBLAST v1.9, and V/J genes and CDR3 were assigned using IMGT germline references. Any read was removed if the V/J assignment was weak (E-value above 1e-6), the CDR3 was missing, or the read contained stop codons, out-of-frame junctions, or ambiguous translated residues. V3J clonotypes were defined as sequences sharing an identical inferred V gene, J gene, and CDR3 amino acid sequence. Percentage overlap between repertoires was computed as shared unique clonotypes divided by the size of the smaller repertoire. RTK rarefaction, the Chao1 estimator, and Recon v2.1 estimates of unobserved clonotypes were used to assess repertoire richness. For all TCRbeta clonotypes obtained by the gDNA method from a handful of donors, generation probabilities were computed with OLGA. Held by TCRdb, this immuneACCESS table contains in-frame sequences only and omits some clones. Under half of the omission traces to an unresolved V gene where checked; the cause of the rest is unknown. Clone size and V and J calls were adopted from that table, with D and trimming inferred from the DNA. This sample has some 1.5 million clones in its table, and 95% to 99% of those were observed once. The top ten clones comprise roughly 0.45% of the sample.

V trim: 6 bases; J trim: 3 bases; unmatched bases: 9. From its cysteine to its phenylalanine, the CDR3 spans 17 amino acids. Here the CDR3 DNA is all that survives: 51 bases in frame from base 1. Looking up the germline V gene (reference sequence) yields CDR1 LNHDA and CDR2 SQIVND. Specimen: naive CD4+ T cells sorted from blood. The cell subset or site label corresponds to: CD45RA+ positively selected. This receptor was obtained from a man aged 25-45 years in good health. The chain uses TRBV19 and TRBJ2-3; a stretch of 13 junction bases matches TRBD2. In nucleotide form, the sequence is TGTGCCAGTAGCCTAACCGTGGGACTAGCGGGGACAGATACGCAGTATTTT. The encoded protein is CASSLTVGLAGTDTQYF. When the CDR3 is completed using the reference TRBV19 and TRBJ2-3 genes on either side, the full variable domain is DGGITQSPKYLFRKEGQNVTLSCEQNLNHDAMYWYRQDPGQGLRLIYYSQIVNDFQKGDIAEGYSVSREKKESFPLTVTSAQKNPTAFYLCASSLTVGLAGTDTQYFGPGTRLTVL.